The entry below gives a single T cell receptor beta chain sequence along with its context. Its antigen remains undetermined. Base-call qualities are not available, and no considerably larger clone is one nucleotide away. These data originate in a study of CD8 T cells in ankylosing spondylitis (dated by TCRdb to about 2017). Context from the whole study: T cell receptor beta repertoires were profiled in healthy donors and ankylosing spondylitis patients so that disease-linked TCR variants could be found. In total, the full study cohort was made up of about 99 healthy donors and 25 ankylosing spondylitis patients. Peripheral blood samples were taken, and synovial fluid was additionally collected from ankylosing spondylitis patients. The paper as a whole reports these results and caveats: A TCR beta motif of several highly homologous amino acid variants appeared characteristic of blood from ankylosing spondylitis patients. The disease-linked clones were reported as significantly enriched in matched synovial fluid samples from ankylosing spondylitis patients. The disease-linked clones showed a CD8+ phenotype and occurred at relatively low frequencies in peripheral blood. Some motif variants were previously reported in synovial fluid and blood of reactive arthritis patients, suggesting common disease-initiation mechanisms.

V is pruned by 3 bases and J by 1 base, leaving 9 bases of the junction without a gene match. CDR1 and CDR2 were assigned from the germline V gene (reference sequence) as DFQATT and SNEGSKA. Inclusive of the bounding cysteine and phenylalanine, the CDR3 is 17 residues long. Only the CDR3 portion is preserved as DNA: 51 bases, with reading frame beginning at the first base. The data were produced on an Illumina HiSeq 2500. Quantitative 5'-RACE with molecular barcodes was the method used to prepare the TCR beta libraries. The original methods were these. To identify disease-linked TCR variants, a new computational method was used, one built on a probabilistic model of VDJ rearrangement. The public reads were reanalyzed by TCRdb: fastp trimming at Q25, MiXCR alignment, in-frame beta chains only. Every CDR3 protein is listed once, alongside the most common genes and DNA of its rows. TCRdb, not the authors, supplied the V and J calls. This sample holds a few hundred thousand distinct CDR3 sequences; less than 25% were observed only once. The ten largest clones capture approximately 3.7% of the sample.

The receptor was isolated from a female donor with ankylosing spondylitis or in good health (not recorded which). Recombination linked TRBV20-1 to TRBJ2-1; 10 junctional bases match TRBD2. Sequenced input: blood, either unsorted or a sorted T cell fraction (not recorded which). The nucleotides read TGCAGTGCTAGGGCGTCTAGCGGGAGCCTTTCCTACAATGAGCAGTTCTTC. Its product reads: CSARASSGSLSYNEQFF.